This entry concerns a single TCR beta chain. This sample was taken from a study of blood T cell repertoires in COVID-19. CDR3 size: 14 residues. Germline V gene data show CDR1 as KGHSH and CDR2 as LQKENI. V was clipped by 3 bases and J by 4 bases, with 12 bases between them. The repertoire was sequenced with immunoSEQ multiplex PCR; TCRdb's copy has only in-frame clones and lacks some. The table shows more than 35,000 clones, with about 91% occurring only once. The chain is built from TRBV18 and TRBJ1-1; D might be TRBD1 (5 bases). The sequence derives from a woman aged 25 to 39 in a cohort sampled during active COVID-19. The sequencing sample was made of peripheral blood. Here the CDR3 DNA reads TGTGCCAGCTCACCCCCCGGGGGGAGCACTGAAGCTTTCTTT. It yields the protein CASSPPGGSTEAFF.